The clone carrying this TCR beta chain was found many times. In TCRdb, the PCR reads were re-called with MiXCR into one record per CDR3 protein. The sample has tens of thousands of distinct CDR3 sequences, 15% to 20% seen once; the top ten hold approximately 1.5%. The data derive from a study of molecular identifiers for immune sequencing clone quantification. Overall study context: In the replicates, RNA derived from around 18,000 or 91,000 naive CD8 cells was divided into five parts, and four were sequenced.

CDR3 length: 14 residues. V was shortened by 3 bases and J by 0 bases, with 8 bases between the two germline ends. CDR1 and CDR2 (germline): MRHNA, SNTAGT. This clonotype originated in a human donor in good health. Some libraries in this study had Jurkat cell RNA spiked in. Sequencing used naive CD8+ T cells from blood, with Jurkat cell RNA spiked in. Specified subset: FACS-sorted CD8+CD4-CCR7+CD45RA+ naive T cells. The V call is TRBV6-4, the J call TRBJ1-1, with TRBD1 as a possible D gene (6 bases). The CDR3 protein is CASSEEGVNTEAFF. The CDR3 nucleotides read TGTGCCAGCAGTGAGGAGGGGGTGAACACTGAAGCTTTCTTT.